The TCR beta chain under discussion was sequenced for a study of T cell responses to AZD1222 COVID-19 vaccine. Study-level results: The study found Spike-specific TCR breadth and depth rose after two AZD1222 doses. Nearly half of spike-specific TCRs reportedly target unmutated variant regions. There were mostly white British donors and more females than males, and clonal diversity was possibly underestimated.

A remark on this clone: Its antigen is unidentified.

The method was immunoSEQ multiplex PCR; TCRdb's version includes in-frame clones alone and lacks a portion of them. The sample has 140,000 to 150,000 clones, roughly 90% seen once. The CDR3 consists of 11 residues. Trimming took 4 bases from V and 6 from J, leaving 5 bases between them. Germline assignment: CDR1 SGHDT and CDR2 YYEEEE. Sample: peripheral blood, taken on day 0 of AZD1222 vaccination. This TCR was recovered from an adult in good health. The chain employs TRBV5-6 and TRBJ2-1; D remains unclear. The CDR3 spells CASSVSNEQFF. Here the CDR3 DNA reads TGTGCCAGCAGCGTTTCCAATGAGCAGTTCTTC.